The T cell receptor beta chain described here comes from a study of CD8+ T cells in alopecia areata. Study observations and caveats: Across lesional scalp, and particularly alopecia totalis/universalis, clonality surpassed that of normal scalp. Normal-skin resident alphabeta T cells also appear among scalp sample sequences.

Both CD4+ and CD8+ T cells were separated by sorting PBMCs. For this clone: Its antigen is as yet unknown.

In each case, RNA was isolated and then reverse transcribed into cDNA as the sequencing template. Repertoires were generated with immunoSEQ multiplex PCR, while TCRdb's copy carries only in-frame clones and drops some. The sample comprises around 190,000 clones, roughly 50% of which are singletons, and approximately 4.9% rests with the top ten. The CDR3 loop spans 14 amino acids. Per germline, CDR1 MNHEY and CDR2 SMNVEV (reference sequence). The V and J ends lost 3 bases and 4 bases respectively, with 13 bases between them. Sequencing was performed on CD8+ T cells sorted from blood. The chain has TRBV27 and TRBJ2-7, with D possibly matching TRBD1 (6 bases). This clonotype was sampled from a human donor in good health. DNA of the CDR3: TGTGCCAGCAGTTTGGTGGGGGCAGGATACGAGCAGTACTTC. It specifies CASSLVGAGYEQYF.